These T cell receptor beta chains were read from a single sample in a study of cytomegalovirus exposure and HLA in healthy donors. The table came from immunoSEQ multiplex PCR; TCRdb's copy has only in-frame clones and leaves some out. The sample records 80,000 to 95,000 clones, over 85% being singletons. Sequencing was done on a sample of PBMCs. The source is a woman between 25 and 40 years old in good health and CMV-seropositive. The CDR3 runs from the conserved cysteine through the conserved F or W. The D gene is left open where the match is weak. Size is stated for part of the rows, as once, few or many counts, or as a class when the clone is expanded.

J,size,D,V,CDR3,DNA
TRBJ2-3,.,.,TRBV19,CASSILTSPDTQYF,TGTGCCAGTAGTATACTGACTAGTCCGGACACGCAGTATTTT
TRBJ1-1,.,.,TRBV5-4,CASRPRDVTEAFF,TGTGCCAGCAGACCCAGGGATGTCACTGAAGCTTTCTTT
TRBJ1-4,.,TRBD1,TRBV7-9,CASSKGQPLNSDRNEKLFF,TGTGCCAGCAGCAAGGGACAGCCGCTCAACTCAGATCGGAATGAAAAACTGTTTTTT
TRBJ2-7,.,TRBD2,TRBV30,CAWSRAGDYEQYF,TGTGCCTGGAGTCGCGCGGGAGACTACGAGCAGTACTTC
TRBJ1-5,.,TRBD1,TRBV18,CASSPGTGNQPQHF,TGTGCCAGCTCACCAGGGACAGGGAATCAGCCCCAGCATTTT
TRBJ2-2,.,TRBD1,TRBV4-3,CASSQNRGQPGELFF,TGCGCCAGCAGCCAGAATAGGGGGCAGCCCGGGGAGCTGTTTTTT
TRBJ2-1,.,TRBD1,TRBV29-1,CSVEAGTGNYNEQFF,TGCAGCGTTGAAGCCGGGACAGGGAACTACAATGAGCAGTTCTTC
TRBJ2-7,once,.,TRBV28,CASSPDYYEQYF,TGTGCCAGCAGCCCTGACTACTACGAGCAGTACTTC
TRBJ1-4,once,.,TRBV19,CASTPGGSQLGKLFF,TGTGCCAGTACCCCGGGGGGCAGTCAACTTGGAAAACTGTTTTTT
TRBJ2-3,once,TRBD2,TRBV7-6,CASSLAVAGTDTQYF,TGTGCCAGCAGCTTAGCAGTAGCGGGAACAGATACGCAGTATTTT
TRBJ1-1,once,.,TRBV4-1,CASSPMGAGANTEAFF,TGCGCCAGCAGCCCCATGGGGGCAGGGGCTAACACTGAAGCTTTCTTT
TRBJ1-4,.,.,TRBV10-3,CAISSGMEEKLFF,TGTGCCATCAGTTCAGGGATGGAAGAAAAACTGTTTTTT
TRBJ2-3,.,TRBD2,TRBV29-1,CSGVLAGEPDTQYF,TGCAGCGGAGTGTTGGCGGGAGAACCAGATACGCAGTATTTT
TRBJ1-1,.,.,TRBV7-9,CASSLGTSTEAFF,TGTGCCAGCAGCTTAGGTACGAGCACTGAAGCTTTCTTT
TRBJ2-1,.,TRBD2,TRBV5-1,CASSLTSGNEQFF,TGCGCCAGCAGCTTGACTAGCGGGAATGAGCAGTTCTTC
TRBJ2-1,.,.,TRBV6-5,CASSPRRVSNNEQFF,TGTGCCAGCAGTCCTCGCCGGGTTAGCAACAATGAGCAGTTCTTC
TRBJ2-4,.,.,TRBV28,CASSLSRAKNIQYF,TGTGCCAGCAGTTTATCCAGAGCCAAAAACATTCAGTACTTC
TRBJ2-3,.,TRBD2,TRBV25-1,CASSAYVLASTDTQYF,TGTGCCAGCAGTGCGTATGTACTAGCGAGCACAGATACGCAGTATTTT
TRBJ2-1,.,TRBD2,TRBV5-4,CASSHSGSAYNEQFF,TGTGCCAGCAGCCATAGCGGGAGTGCCTACAATGAGCAGTTCTTC
TRBJ1-5,.,.,TRBV28,CASGRPGVSESNQPQHF,TGTGCCAGCGGCCGGCCAGGGGTATCCGAAAGCAATCAGCCCCAGCATTTT
TRBJ2-5,.,TRBD2,TRBV7-2,CASSLVVSSGKKTQYF,TGTGCCAGCAGCTTAGTAGTTTCTAGCGGGAAAAAGACCCAGTACTTC
TRBJ2-1,.,TRBD2,TRBV7-9,CASSLDLAGGYNEQFF,TGTGCCAGCAGCTTAGACCTAGCGGGAGGTTACAATGAGCAGTTCTTC
TRBJ2-7,.,.,TRBV18,CASSPQGAYEQYF,TGTGCCAGCTCGCCACAAGGGGCATACGAGCAGTACTTC
TRBJ1-2,.,.,TRBV28,CASRLAGYGYTF,TGTGCCAGCAGGTTAGCGGGCTATGGCTACACCTTC
TRBJ1-2,.,.,TRBV9,CASSDPRQIYGYTF,TGTGCCAGCAGCGACCCCAGACAGATCTATGGCTACACCTTC
TRBJ1-1,.,.,TRBV28,CASSLFRGMNTEAFF,TGTGCCAGCAGTTTATTTAGAGGGATGAACACTGAAGCTTTCTTT
TRBJ1-5,.,.,TRBV6-6,CASSYPGSANQPQHF,TGTGCCAGCAGTTACCCAGGGTCCGCCAATCAGCCCCAGCATTTT
TRBJ1-2,once,TRBD1,TRBV28,CASRPPTGVGYTF,TGTGCCAGCAGACCGCCCACAGGGGTTGGCTACACCTTC
TRBJ2-3,.,TRBD2,TRBV11-2,CASSKHGTSVTDTQYF,TGTGCCAGCAGCAAGCACGGGACTAGTGTAACAGATACGCAGTATTTT
TRBJ1-5,.,TRBD1,TRBV19,CASSIIPGQGNQPQHF,TGTGCCAGTAGTATTATACCGGGACAGGGAAATCAGCCCCAGCATTTT
TRBJ2-7,once,.,TRBV19,CASSISLTSYEQYF,TGTGCCAGTAGTATCTCCTTAACTTCCTACGAGCAGTACTTC
TRBJ2-3,.,TRBD1,TRBV27,CASSSRGQGSTDTQYF,TGTGCCAGCAGTTCGCGAGGACAGGGAAGCACAGATACGCAGTATTTT
TRBJ1-1,.,TRBD1,TRBV9,CASSVAGTGATEAFF,TGTGCCAGCAGCGTGGCCGGGACAGGTGCCACTGAAGCTTTCTTT
TRBJ2-2,.,.,TRBV28,CASTSRGRGNTGELFF,TGTGCCAGCACCTCAAGAGGGCGGGGGAACACCGGGGAGCTGTTTTTT
TRBJ2-7,.,TRBD1,TRBV5-5,CASSWDRAYEQYF,TGTGCCAGCAGCTGGGACAGGGCCTACGAGCAGTACTTC
TRBJ2-1,.,TRBD2,TRBV4-2,CASSQGVAGGPYEQFF,TGTGCCAGCAGCCAAGGAGTAGCGGGAGGGCCCTATGAGCAGTTCTTC
TRBJ2-5,.,.,TRBV6-5,CASSYTQRVGETQYF,TGTGCCAGCAGTTACACACAGCGGGTCGGAGAGACCCAGTACTTC
TRBJ2-7,.,TRBD2,TRBV11-2,CASSLGAWGGGSYEQYF,TGTGCCAGCAGCTTAGGAGCTTGGGGCGGGGGCTCCTACGAGCAGTACTTC
TRBJ2-1,.,.,TRBV4-1,CASSQVLRTDNEQFF,TGCGCCAGCAGCCAAGTACTTCGGACAGACAATGAGCAGTTCTTC
TRBJ2-7,.,TRBD2,TRBV6-1,CASSEARLAGVGYYEQYF,TGTGCCAGCAGTGAAGCCCGACTAGCGGGAGTAGGGTACTACGAGCAGTACTTC
TRBJ2-7,.,.,TRBV11-3,CASSLGAGKTYEQYF,TGTGCCAGCAGCTTGGGGGCAGGTAAAACGTACGAGCAGTACTTC
TRBJ2-6,.,.,TRBV4-3,CASSQVGGVLTF,TGCGCCAGCAGCCAAGTGGGGGGCGTCCTGACTTTC
TRBJ2-7,.,.,TRBV5-5,CASSLVGGTYEQYF,TGTGCCAGCAGCTTGGTCGGCGGAACCTACGAGCAGTACTTC
TRBJ2-1,.,.,TRBV29-1,CSGAMRRTTSNEQFF,TGCAGCGGAGCCATGAGACGGACGACTAGCAATGAGCAGTTCTTC
TRBJ2-7,.,.,TRBV9,CASSLGAETYEQYF,TGTGCCAGCAGCCTGGGAGCCGAAACCTACGAGCAGTACTTC
TRBJ2-7,.,.,TRBV15,CATSRQGNYEQYF,TGTGCCACCAGCAGACAGGGTAACTACGAGCAGTACTTC
TRBJ2-7,.,.,TRBV6-6,CASRDWDSDSYEQYF,TGTGCCAGCAGAGATTGGGACTCGGACTCCTACGAGCAGTACTTC
TRBJ1-1,.,TRBD1,TRBV11-3,CASSERSTGVTEAFF,TGTGCCAGCAGCGAACGCTCGACAGGGGTCACTGAAGCTTTCTTT
TRBJ1-1,.,.,TRBV29-1,CSVETGMNTEAFF,TGCAGCGTGGAGACAGGAATGAACACTGAAGCTTTCTTT
TRBJ2-3,.,TRBD2,TRBV7-9,CASSASGTSLDTQYF,TGTGCCAGCAGCGCCTCGGGGACTAGTCTAGATACGCAGTATTTT
TRBJ1-2,.,TRBD1,TRBV7-2,CASSSAMTGIHGYTF,TGTGCCAGCAGCTCAGCAATGACAGGGATTCATGGCTACACCTTC
TRBJ1-2,.,.,TRBV18,CASSPPAGGYTF,TGTGCCAGCTCACCACCGGCTGGCGGCTACACCTTC